The clone carrying this T cell receptor (beta chain) has ten or more counts. Its specificity is not known. These data belong to a study of human T cells and chemical hapten exposure. From the RACE reads, TCRdb called clonotypes with MiXCR, one entry per CDR3 protein. The sample has about 84,000 distinct CDR3 sequences, around 9.3% seen once. Time point reported: patch test 2, 6 weeks after DPC sensitization. As for treatment: therapeutic diphenylcyclopropenone sensitization with weekly scalp DPC. General study results and limits: Counts of TCRs expanded at PT1 correlated positively with patch test score.

The sequence derives from a woman aged 45-65 years with alopecia areata. Some clones in this sample may be carry-over from other donors' samples. Sample: whole blood, taken in connection with sensitization to the hapten diphenylcyclopropenone (DPC).

Written as DNA, the CDR3 is TGTGCCAGCAGCTGGGACAGGGGGCTGATCTACTTC. It yields the protein CASSWDRGLIYF. The chain links TRBV7-2 to TRBJ2-7, with TRBD1 matching over 12 bases. Germline lookup yields CDR1 SGHTA and CDR2 FQGNSA. The CDR3 extends over 12 amino acids. J was trimmed by 13 bases and V by 4 bases; bases with no gene match: 5.